Below are 25 T cell receptor beta chains sequenced from a single sample in a study of neurological immune-mediated disorders. One entry per CDR3 protein, called by TCRdb with MiXCR from the 5' RACE reads. The sample gives around 30,000 distinct CDR3 sequences, about 1.6% of which show up once; 7.5% to 10% is in the top ten. The sample comprised PBMCs. These receptors were collected from a woman in her 30s with multiple sclerosis.

This clonotype has ten or more counts. The gene calls are TRBV9 and TRBJ2-3; D might be TRBD2 (6 bases). Trimming took 3 bases from V and 1 from J, leaving 12 bases between them. Germline loops: CDR1 SGDLS, CDR2 YYNGEE. The CDR3 contains 15 residues. The CDR3 reads CASSARDFRTDTQYF. The CDR3 DNA is TGTGCCAGCAGCGCCCGGGACTTCCGCACAGATACGCAGTATTTT.

This clonotype has ten or more counts. The chain joins TRBV2 to TRBJ2-3, with D possibly TRBD2 on 6 matching bases. Germline V lookup: CDR1 SNHLY, CDR2 FYNNEI. This CDR3 is 13 amino acids long. The V and J ends lost 9 bases and 6 bases respectively, with 16 bases between them. DNA for the CDR3: TGTGCCAGTTCCTCGGGGGAGAGGGATACGCAGTATTTT. This encodes CASSSGERDTQYF.

There are many counts of this clonotype. The gene calls are TRBV20-1 and TRBJ2-1; D gene ambiguous. The V end lost 0 bases, the J end lost 8 bases, and 17 bases lay between the germline ends. Germline-derived CDR1 and CDR2 are DFQATT and SNEGSKA (reference sequence). The CDR3 sequence is 15 residues long. CDR3 loop: CSARDLKQNSYEQFF. The CDR3 DNA follows: TGCAGTGCTAGAGATCTGAAACAAAATAGTTATGAGCAGTTCTTC.

This clonotype has ten or more counts. This chain connects TRBV6-2 or TRBV6-3 to TRBJ2-7, with D tentatively TRBD2 (6 bases). Looked up from germline, CDR1 is MNHEY and CDR2 is SVGEGT. The germline V and J ends were trimmed by 7 bases and 6 bases, with 19 bases remaining between them. This CDR3 contains 14 residues. The CDR3 region is CASTHGGVEIEQYF. CDR3 nucleotide sequence: TGTGCCAGCACTCACGGAGGGGTGGAGATCGAGCAGTACTTC.

The table lists this clonotype with many counts. The chain links TRBV20-1 to TRBJ2-1; D is unresolved. The CDR3 is 14 amino acids. Germline-derived CDR1 and CDR2 are DFQATT and SNEGSKA (reference sequence). Trimming left V 1 base short and J 4 bases short, with 11 bases between. The CDR3 sequence is CSARARSAYNEQFF. The CDR3 nucleotides read TGCAGTGCTAGAGCTCGCAGCGCTTACAATGAGCAGTTCTTC.

This clonotype was recorded many times. The J gene is TRBJ1-2, the V gene TRBV7-2; D is possibly TRBD1 (5 bases). CDR1 is SGHTA, CDR2 FQGNSA, per germline. Trimming took 8 bases from V and 4 from J, leaving 14 bases between them. CDR3 length equals 13 residues. CDR3 in amino acids: CASSGERIYGYTF. The CDR3 DNA is TGTGCCAGCTCGGGGGAGAGAATCTATGGCTACACCTTC.

This clonotype was observed many times. This chain links TRBV5-1 with TRBJ1-4; no reliable D call. The V end was cut by 4 bases, the J end by 8 bases, with 15 bases between. There are 14 residues in the CDR3. Germline CDR1 SGHRS, CDR2 YFSETQ. The CDR3 DNA sequence: TGCGCCAGCAGCGCGACCCCCGGCCGAGAAAAACTGTTTTTT. This encodes CASSATPGREKLFF.

This clonotype was seen repeatedly, ten times or more. CDR3 region: CASSLVTFTTDTQYF. The CDR3 DNA follows: TGTGCCAGCAGCTTAGTAACTTTCACCACAGATACGCAGTATTTT. This chain uses TRBV5-5 with TRBJ2-3; no firm D call. Germline V lookup: CDR1 SGHKS, CDR2 YYEKEE (reference sequence). CDR3 length: 15 amino acids. V was pared by 2 bases and J by 2 bases, with 12 bases between.

This clonotype has ten or more counts. The chain is built from TRBV7-8 and TRBJ1-2, with 7 bases aligning to TRBD1. CDR1 is SGHVS and CDR2 is FQNEAQ in the germline V gene. This CDR3 region has 15 residues. J lost 2 bases, V lost 9 bases, and 12 bases had no gene match. CDR3 amino acids: CASTLSDRPNYGYTF. CDR3 sequence (DNA): TGTGCCAGTACCCTCTCGGACAGGCCGAACTATGGCTACACCTTC.

This clonotype appeared many times. The rearrangement joins TRBV25-1 to TRBJ1-2; 7 nucleotides line up with TRBD1. The CDR3 extends over 15 amino acids. Germline lookup yields CDR1 MGHDK and CDR2 SYGVNS. V shed 3 bases, J shed 1 base, and the junction held 5 bases outside the gene matches. Here the CDR3 reads CASSEGTANNYGYTF. The CDR3 nucleotides read TGTGCCAGCAGTGAGGGGACAGCCAATAACTATGGCTACACCTTC.

The table lists this clonotype with many counts. The V call is TRBV3-1, the J call TRBJ2-1; maybe TRBD2 (7 bases). V lost 1 base, J lost 10 bases, and 20 bases lay in between. CDR1 is LGHDT, CDR2 YNNKEL, per germline (reference sequence). This CDR3 has 16 amino acids. DNA for the CDR3: TGTGCCAGCAGCCAAGGGATGGGCGGGGGCCTAGGGGAGCAGTTCTTC. Amino acids: CASSQGMGGGLGEQFF.

This clonotype was seen at least ten times. The DNA of the CDR3 is TGTGCCAGCAGCACCGGGACGGCGAACATTCAGTACTTC. Translated: CASSTGTANIQYF. This chain connects TRBV7-9 to TRBJ2-4; D assignment may be TRBD1 or TRBD2 (5 bases each). V was trimmed by 5 bases and J by 7 bases, leaving 12 bases between them. Looked up from germline, CDR1 is SEHNR and CDR2 is FQNEAQ (reference sequence). The CDR3 is 13 amino acids.

This clonotype was observed many times. This sequence joins TRBV27 and TRBJ1-6, with 10 bases that match TRBD1. Germline CDR1 and CDR2: MNHEY and SMNVEV (reference sequence). The CDR3 totals 16 residues. V trimming: 5 bases; J trimming: 5 bases; junction bases outside the gene matches: 6. CDR3 in DNA: TGTGCCAGCAGTCATATCGGACAGGGGGATAATTCACCCCTCCACTTT. Amino acids: CASSHIGQGDNSPLHF.

This clonotype was counted at least ten times. This rearrangement joins TRBV5-1 to TRBJ2-7; D may be TRBD2 (6 bases). Trimming shortened V by 5 bases and J by 7 bases, and 13 bases separated the two germline ends. The CDR3 is 12 amino acids. Germline V gene lookup returns CDR1 SGHRS and CDR2 YFSETQ. The CDR3 protein is CASRGLAGEQYF. The CDR3 region has the DNA TGCGCCAGCAGAGGCTTGGCGGGAGAGCAGTACTTC.

This clonotype was seen at least ten times. The CDR3 region has the DNA TGTGCCAGCAGTTTAGCGCTCGGGACAGGGGTTTACAATGAGCAGTTCTTC. This sequence encodes CASSLALGTGVYNEQFF. The rearrangement links TRBV12-3 or TRBV12-4 to TRBJ2-1, with TRBD1 identical over 10 bases. CDR3 size: 17 residues. V dropped 0 bases and J dropped 4; count of bases not matched to a gene: 6.

This clonotype was observed many times. This chain joins TRBV6-5 and TRBJ1-2; 9 bases are a match to TRBD1. V trimming: 0 bases; J trimming: 6 bases; junction bases outside the gene matches: 11. The length of the CDR3 is 17 residues. In germline, CDR1 is MNHEY, CDR2 SVGAGI. Here the CDR3 DNA reads TGTGCCAGCAGTTACTCTCCCGCCGGGACAGGGATTGATGGCTACACCTTC. It specifies CASSYSPAGTGIDGYTF.

This clonotype was counted at least ten times. The rearrangement uses TRBV7-2 and TRBJ2-3; TRBD2 agrees at 7 bases. V gave up 1 base and J gave up 6 bases; unmatched junction bases: 4. Germline V gene sequence: CDR1 SGHTA, CDR2 FQGNSA. This CDR3 has 14 residues. This chain's CDR3 is CASSLVGSGDTQYF. CDR3 bases: TGTGCCAGCAGCTTAGTGGGTAGCGGGGATACGCAGTATTTT.

This clonotype was detected many times. V is TRBV5-1 and J is TRBJ2-7; D uncertain. This CDR3 contains 14 residues. The germline gives CDR1 SGHRS, CDR2 YFSETQ. V was pared by 3 bases and J by 0 bases, with 10 bases between. The CDR3 DNA sequence: TGCGCCAGCAGCTCACCCGGGCTCTCCTACGAGCAGTACTTC. Its translation: CASSSPGLSYEQYF. Full variable domain (rest looked up from reference TRBV5-1 and TRBJ2-7): KAGVTQTPRYLIKTRGQQVTLSCSPISGHRSVSWYQQTPGQGLQFLFEYFSETQRNKGNFPGRFSGRQFSNSRSEMNVSTLELGDSALYLCASSSPGLSYEQYFGPGTRLTVT.

This clonotype was observed at least ten times. The CDR3 nucleotides read TGTGCCAGCAGCAACGACGGAGTTAGCTCCTACGAGCAGTACTTC. It specifies CASSNDGVSSYEQYF. The chain carries TRBV6-6 and TRBJ2-7, with D hard to call. The V and J ends lost 6 bases and 0 bases respectively, with 15 bases between them. Germline V gene data show CDR1 as MNHNY and CDR2 as SVGAGI (reference sequence). CDR3 length: 15 residues.

Ten or more counts support this clonotype. The rearrangement uses TRBV12-3 or TRBV12-4 and TRBJ2-5; D unresolved. The CDR3 runs 13 residues. Between the trimmed V and J ends, which lost 3 bases and 4 bases, there was a span of 9 bases. In nucleotides, the CDR3 is TGTGCCAGCAGTTTGCGCCGTACAGAGACCCAGTACTTC. This translates into CASSLRRTETQYF.

This clonotype showed up many times. This chain links TRBV6-6 with TRBJ2-5, with TRBD1 as a possible D gene (6 bases). Trimming cost V 6 bases and J 2 bases, with 16 bases left between them. Germline V lookup: CDR1 MNHNY, CDR2 SVGAGI (reference sequence). CDR3 length: 15 residues. CDR3 sequence reads: CASSRGQTKQETQYF. CDR3 nucleotide sequence: TGTGCCAGCAGCCGAGGACAGACCAAGCAAGAGACCCAGTACTTC.

There are many counts of this clonotype. The V gene is TRBV3-1, the J gene TRBJ1-3, with 8 bases identical to TRBD1. V lost 3 bases, J lost 3 bases, and 4 bases stayed unmatched. Germline assignment: CDR1 LGHDT and CDR2 YNNKEL (reference sequence). The CDR3 is made up of 15 amino acids. Written as DNA, the CDR3 is TGTGCCAGCAGCCAGACCGGGACAGGTGGAAACACCATATATTTT. It specifies CASSQTGTGGNTIYF.

This clonotype has ten or more counts. The CDR3 loop is CASSKLGADSGNSPLHF. The CDR3 DNA sequence: TGTGCCAGCAGCAAATTAGGGGCGGACAGCGGGAATTCACCCCTCCACTTT. The chain joins TRBV21-1 to TRBJ1-6. TRBV21-1 is assigned pseudogene status. This CDR3 has 17 residues.

This clonotype has ten or more counts. This chain uses TRBV7-2 with TRBJ1-4; D might be TRBD1 (5 bases). The CDR3 has 13 residues. Germline-derived CDR1 and CDR2 are SGHTA and FQGNSA. Trimming shortened V by 3 bases and J by 5 bases, and 7 bases separated the two germline ends. The CDR3 sequence: CASSFQGNEKLFF. The CDR3 DNA follows: TGTGCCAGCAGCTTCCAGGGAAATGAAAAACTGTTTTTT. The full variable domain, in which reference TRBV7-2 and TRBJ1-4 provide the parts outside the CDR3, is GAGVSQSPSNKVTEKGKDVELRCDPISGHTALYWYRQSLGQGLEFLIYFQGNSAPDKSGLPSDRFSAERTGGSVSTLTIQRTQQEDSAVYLCASSFQGNEKLFFGSGTQLSVL.

This clonotype showed up just a few times. Given a much more abundant clone one base away, this may be a read error. As DNA, the CDR3 is TGTGCCAGCAGCGCAAGTTTCAGCCAGCCCCAGAATTTT. As protein: CASSASFSQPQNF. The gene calls are TRBV7-9 and TRBJ1-5; no reliable D call. The CDR3 sequence is 13 residues long. Germline lookup yields CDR1 SEHNR and CDR2 FQNEAQ (reference sequence).